In its sample, the clone carrying this T cell receptor beta chain was seen a few times. The antigen remains unidentified. Trimming stripped 2 bases from V and 3 bases from J, with 22 bases between. Germline CDR1 is DFQATT and CDR2 is SNEGSKA (reference sequence). This CDR3 comprises 17 residues. An Oncomine TCR Beta short-read assay was used to sequence the DNA from cultured CD4+ T cells. TCRdb ran MiXCR on the PCR reads and lists one entry per CDR3 protein. This sample has 15,000 to 20,000 distinct CDR3 sequences, with about 48% found just once. The time point: late sampling 161 to 241 days after vaccination in a few convalescent patients. The treatment denotes: roughly nine-day PBMC culture with coronavirus spike peptide pools or control peptides (ViraFEST assay). IL-2 (approximately 9 IU/ml) and peptide pools (approximately 9.8 ug/ml) were added to cultures of two million PBMCs per well. The data derive from a study of vaccination and CD4 T cells after COVID-19.

The receptor comes from a human donor who had recovered from COVID-19. The chain links TRBV20-1 to TRBJ1-1; D is possibly TRBD1 (5 bases). This material consisted of CD4+ T cells from blood, cultured in vitro, taken about 7 months after SARS-CoV-2 vaccination. The CDR3 nucleotides read TGCAGTGCTAGACCCCCAAAAGTTGGTCTGGGGGACACTGAAGCTTTCTTT. Protein product: CSARPPKVGLGDTEAFF.